The clone carrying this T cell receptor (beta chain) showed up many times. Its antigen is not identified. The source of the sample is a study of regulatory T cells in long-lasting Graves disease. Trimming removed 6 bases from V and 2 bases from J, with 11 bases in between. This CDR3 is built from 14 residues. CDR1 and CDR2 (germline): LGHNT, FRNRAP. TCR beta libraries were built with iRepertoire HTBI primers and Arm-PCR of CDR3 regions. TCRdb re-derived calls from the multiplex PCR reads in MiXCR, one entry per CDR3 protein. Counted here are around 450,000 distinct CDR3 sequences, around a fifth occurring once; the ten biggest clones make up more than 6%. Study results and caveats: Among persistent patients, a larger number of public clonotypes were shared (about 2,700) than among newly diagnosed patients (about 970). It was in persistent disease that TRBV28, TRBJ1-2 and TRBJ2-5 were favored.

As for time point: persistent/refractory GD, antithyroid drugs over 5 years with positive TRAb. With RNA extracted from PBMCs as input, the TCR library was made. The chain recombines TRBV12-5 with TRBJ1-5, with no clear D. The sample in question was peripheral blood mononuclear cells (PBMCs), obtained when the disease was refractory, from a patient treated with antithyroid drugs. The TCR sequence derives from a female donor with Graves disease. CDR3 region: CASGARQGNQPQHF. As DNA, the CDR3 is TGTGCTAGTGGGGCAAGGCAGGGCAATCAGCCCCAGCATTTT.